This T cell receptor beta chain is drawn from a study of cytomegalovirus exposure and HLA in healthy donors. Deletions cut 7 bases from V and 7 bases from J, with 13 bases between. There are 13 residues in the CDR3. CDR1 SEHNR and CDR2 FQNEAQ come from the germline V gene (reference sequence). Each of the donors was a healthy bone marrow donor. Use of 60 Vbeta and 13 Jbeta primers characterized the PCR. TCRdb's copy holds only in-frame clones and misses some; the assay was immunoSEQ multiplex PCR. The sample comprises roughly 170,000 clones, 80% to 85% of which are singletons, and 0.95% to 1.3% rests with the top ten.

The V and J genes are TRBV7-9 and TRBJ1-4, with D perhaps matching TRBD1 (5 bases). The sequenced sample consisted of PBMCs. This TCR was recovered from a man younger than 45 in good health and CMV-seronegative. The CDR3 protein is CASIPDGGEKLFF. CDR3 coding DNA: TGTGCCAGCATTCCCGACGGGGGTGAAAAACTGTTTTTT.